Detailed here is one TCR beta chain. This CDR3 region has 15 residues. The junction had 6 bases not matched to a gene; V was cut back by 1 base and J by 8 bases. Germline V lookup: CDR1 SGHNT, CDR2 YYREEE (reference sequence). Assay: immunoSEQ multiplex PCR; the TCRdb copy retains only in-frame clones and omits some. The table lists some 260,000 clones, under 90% of them singletons. These data are taken from a study of blood T cell repertoires in COVID-19. Study members were between about 18 and 95 years old and lived in 24 US regions. Cohort 3 recovery required two negative PCRs, clearance, or symptom resolution.

The sequenced material came from PBMCs or T cells enriched from blood (not recorded which). This sequence joins TRBV5-4 and TRBJ2-1; 10 bases fit TRBD2. This sequence originates from a man aged 35-49 years who had recovered from COVID-19. In nucleotides, the CDR3 is TGTGCCAGCAGCTTGCAACTAGCGGGGAGGGATGAGCAGTTCTTC. It yields the protein CASSLQLAGRDEQFF.